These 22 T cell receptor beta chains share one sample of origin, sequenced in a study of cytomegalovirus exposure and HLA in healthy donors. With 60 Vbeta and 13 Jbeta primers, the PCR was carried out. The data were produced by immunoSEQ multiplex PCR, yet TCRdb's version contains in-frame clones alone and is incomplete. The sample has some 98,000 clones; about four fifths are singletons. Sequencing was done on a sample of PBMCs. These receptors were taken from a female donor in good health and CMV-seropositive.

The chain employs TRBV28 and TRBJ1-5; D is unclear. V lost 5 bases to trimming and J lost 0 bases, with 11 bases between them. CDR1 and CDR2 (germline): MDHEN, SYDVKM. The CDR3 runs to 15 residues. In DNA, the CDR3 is TGTGCCAGCAGTCAGCGGACGGTTAGCAATCAGCCCCAGCATTTT. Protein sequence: CASSQRTVSNQPQHF.

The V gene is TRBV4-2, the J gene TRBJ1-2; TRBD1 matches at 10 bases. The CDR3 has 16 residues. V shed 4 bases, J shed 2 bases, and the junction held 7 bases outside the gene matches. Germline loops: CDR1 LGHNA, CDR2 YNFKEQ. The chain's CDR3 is CASSPSTGGRNYGYTF. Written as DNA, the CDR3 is TGTGCCAGCAGCCCCTCGACAGGGGGCAGAAACTATGGCTACACCTTC.

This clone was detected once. As DNA, the CDR3 is TGTGCCAGCACCTTCTCAAGGGGGCCCTACGAGCAGTACTTC. Protein product: CASTFSRGPYEQYF. The rearrangement joins TRBV27 to TRBJ2-7, with 7 bases aligning to TRBD1. The CDR3 contains 14 residues. Germline lookup yields CDR1 MNHEY and CDR2 SMNVEV (reference sequence). The J segment lost 2 bases and the V segment lost 7 bases, leaving 8 bases of the junction unmatched.

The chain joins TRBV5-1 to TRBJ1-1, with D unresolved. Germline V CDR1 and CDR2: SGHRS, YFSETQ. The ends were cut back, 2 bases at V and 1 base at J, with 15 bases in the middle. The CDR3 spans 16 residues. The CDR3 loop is CASSFPQPPPNTEAFF. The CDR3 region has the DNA TGCGCCAGCAGCTTCCCACAACCACCCCCGAACACTGAAGCTTTCTTT.

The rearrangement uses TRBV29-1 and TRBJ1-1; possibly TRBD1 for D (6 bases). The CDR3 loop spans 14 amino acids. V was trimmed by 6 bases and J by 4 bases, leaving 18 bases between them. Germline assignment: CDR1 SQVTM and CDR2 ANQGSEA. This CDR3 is CSVGGGGQGTEAFF. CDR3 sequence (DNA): TGCAGCGTGGGTGGCGGGGGGCAGGGCACTGAAGCTTTCTTT.

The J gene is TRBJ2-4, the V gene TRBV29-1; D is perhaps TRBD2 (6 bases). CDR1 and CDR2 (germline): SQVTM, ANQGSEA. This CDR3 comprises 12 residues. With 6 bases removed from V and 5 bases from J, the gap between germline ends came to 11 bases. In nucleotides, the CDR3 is TGCAGCGTGGGGGAGGCCGAAAACATTCAGTACTTC. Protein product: CSVGEAENIQYF.

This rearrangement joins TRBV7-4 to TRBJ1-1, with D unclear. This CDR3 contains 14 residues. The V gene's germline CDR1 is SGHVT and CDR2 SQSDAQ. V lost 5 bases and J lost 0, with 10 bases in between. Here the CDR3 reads CASSRTRMNTEAFF. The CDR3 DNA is TGTGCCAGCAGCCGCACAAGAATGAACACTGAAGCTTTCTTT.

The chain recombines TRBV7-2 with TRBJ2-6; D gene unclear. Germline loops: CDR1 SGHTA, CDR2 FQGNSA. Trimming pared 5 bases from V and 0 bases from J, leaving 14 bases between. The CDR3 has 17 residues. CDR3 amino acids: CASSLSRGLSGANVLTF. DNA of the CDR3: TGTGCCAGCAGCCTCTCGAGAGGCCTCTCTGGGGCCAACGTCCTGACTTTC.

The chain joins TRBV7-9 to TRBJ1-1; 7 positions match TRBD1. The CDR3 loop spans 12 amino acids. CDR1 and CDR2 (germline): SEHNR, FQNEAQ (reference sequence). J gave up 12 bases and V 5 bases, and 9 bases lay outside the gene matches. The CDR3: CASSRTGQVTFF. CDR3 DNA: TGTGCCAGCAGCCGCACCGGACAGGTTACTTTCTTT.

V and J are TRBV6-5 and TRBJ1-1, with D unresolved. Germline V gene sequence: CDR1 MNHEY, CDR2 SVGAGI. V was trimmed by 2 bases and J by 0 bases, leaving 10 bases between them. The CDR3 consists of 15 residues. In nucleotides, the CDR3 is TGTGCCAGCAGTTACGGGGAGTTGATGAACACTGAAGCTTTCTTT. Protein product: CASSYGELMNTEAFF.

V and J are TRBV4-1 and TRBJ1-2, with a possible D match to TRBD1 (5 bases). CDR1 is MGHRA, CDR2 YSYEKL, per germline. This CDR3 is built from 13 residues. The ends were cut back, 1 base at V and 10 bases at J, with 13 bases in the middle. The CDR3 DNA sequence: TGCGCCAGCAGCCAAGGACCAGGGATCGTCTACACCTTC. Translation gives CASSQGPGIVYTF.

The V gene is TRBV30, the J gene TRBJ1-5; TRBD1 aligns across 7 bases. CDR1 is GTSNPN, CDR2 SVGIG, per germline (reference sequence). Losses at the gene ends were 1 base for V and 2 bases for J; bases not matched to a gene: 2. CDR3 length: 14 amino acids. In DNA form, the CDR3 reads TGTGCCTGGAGTGGACAGGGTCGCAATCAGCCCCAGCATTTT. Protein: CAWSGQGRNQPQHF.

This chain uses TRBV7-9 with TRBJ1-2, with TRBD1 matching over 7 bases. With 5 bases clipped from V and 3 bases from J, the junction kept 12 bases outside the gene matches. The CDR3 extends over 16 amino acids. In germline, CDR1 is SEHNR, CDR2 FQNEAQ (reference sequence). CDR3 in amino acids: CASSPRQGIVHYGYTF. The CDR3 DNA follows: TGTGCCAGCAGCCCAAGACAGGGAATTGTGCACTATGGCTACACCTTC.

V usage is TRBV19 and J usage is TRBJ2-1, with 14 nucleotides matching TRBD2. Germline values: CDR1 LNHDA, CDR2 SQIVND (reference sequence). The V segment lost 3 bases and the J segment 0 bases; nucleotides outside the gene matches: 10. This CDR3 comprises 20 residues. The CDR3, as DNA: TGTGCCAGTAGTATTGCGAGACTAGCGGGAGGGCCCAGCTCCTACAATGAGCAGTTCTTC. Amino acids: CASSIARLAGGPSSYNEQFF.

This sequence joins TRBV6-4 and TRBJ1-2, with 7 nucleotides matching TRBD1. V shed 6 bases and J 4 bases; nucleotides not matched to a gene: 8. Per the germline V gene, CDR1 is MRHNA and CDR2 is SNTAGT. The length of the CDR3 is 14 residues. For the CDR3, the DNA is TGTGCCAGCAGGAATCTAGGGGGCGGCTATGGCTACACCTTC. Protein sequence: CASRNLGGGYGYTF.

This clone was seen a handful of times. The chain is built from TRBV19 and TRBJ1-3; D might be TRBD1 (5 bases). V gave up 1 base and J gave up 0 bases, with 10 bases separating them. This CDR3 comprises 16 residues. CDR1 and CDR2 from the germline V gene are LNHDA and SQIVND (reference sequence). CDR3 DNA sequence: TGTGCCAGTAGTATAGTACGGGGACTCTCTGGAAACACCATATATTTT. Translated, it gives CASSIVRGLSGNTIYF.

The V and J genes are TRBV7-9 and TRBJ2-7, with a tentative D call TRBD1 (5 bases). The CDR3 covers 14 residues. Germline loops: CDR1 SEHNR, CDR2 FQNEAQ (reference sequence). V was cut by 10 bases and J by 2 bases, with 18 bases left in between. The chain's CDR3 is CATGEWQGPYEQYF. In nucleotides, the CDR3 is TGTGCCACGGGTGAATGGCAGGGTCCCTACGAGCAGTACTTC.

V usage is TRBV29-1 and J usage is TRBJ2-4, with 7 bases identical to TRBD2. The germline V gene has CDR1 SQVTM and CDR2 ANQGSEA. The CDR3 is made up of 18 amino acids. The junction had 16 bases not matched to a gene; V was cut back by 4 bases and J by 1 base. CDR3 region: CSVGERDAKFGAKNIQYF. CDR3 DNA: TGCAGCGTTGGAGAGCGGGATGCGAAGTTTGGGGCCAAAAACATTCAGTACTTC.

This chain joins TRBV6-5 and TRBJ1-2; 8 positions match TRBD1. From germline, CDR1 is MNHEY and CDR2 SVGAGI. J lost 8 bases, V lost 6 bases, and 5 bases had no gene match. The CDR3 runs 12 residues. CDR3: CASRTGERGYTF. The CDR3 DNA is TGTGCCAGCAGGACAGGGGAACGCGGCTACACCTTC.

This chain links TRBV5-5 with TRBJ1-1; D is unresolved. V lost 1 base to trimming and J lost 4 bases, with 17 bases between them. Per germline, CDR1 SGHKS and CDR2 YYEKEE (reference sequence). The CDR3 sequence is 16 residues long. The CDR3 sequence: CASSLNWVRGSTEAFF. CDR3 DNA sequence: TGTGCCAGCAGCTTGAACTGGGTAAGAGGAAGCACTGAAGCTTTCTTT.

The CDR3 nucleotides read TGCGCCAGCAGCTTGGATGGTTTTGGGACAATGGAAGCTAACTATGGCTACACCTTC. It encodes CASSLDGFGTMEANYGYTF. J is TRBJ1-2 and V is TRBV5-1; tentatively, D is TRBD1 (6 bases). The CDR3 has 19 residues. V was pared by 0 bases and J by 0 bases, with 21 bases between. Germline lookup yields CDR1 SGHRS and CDR2 YFSETQ.

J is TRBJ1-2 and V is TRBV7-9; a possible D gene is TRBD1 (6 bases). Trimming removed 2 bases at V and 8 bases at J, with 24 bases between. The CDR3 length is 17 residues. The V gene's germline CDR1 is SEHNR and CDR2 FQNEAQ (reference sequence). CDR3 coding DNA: TGTGCCAGCAGCTTACGGACAGTTTTCTCTTCTGTCGAGGGCTACACCTTC. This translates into CASSLRTVFSSVEGYTF.